This TCR beta chain was sequenced during a study of T cell repertoires in cytomegalovirus infection. In the study overall: CMV infection and matching HLA type were both indicated by public TCR beta signatures.

A few counts support this clonotype. Its target is not known. MiXCR, applied by TCRdb to the reads, yields one record per CDR3 protein. Found here are about 130,000 distinct CDR3 sequences, about 24% of them singletons; the top ten hold 34%. General observations from the study: It was HLA-C-restricted CMV-specific TCR beta clonotypes that dominated the response ex vivo. Pooled public TCR beta family frequency picked out CMV carriers with the relevant HLA.

This CDR3 spans 14 amino acids. Trimming took 4 bases from V and 3 from J, leaving 14 bases between them. Per the germline V gene, CDR1 is SQVTM and CDR2 is ANQGSEA. Sequenced material: PBMCs, sequenced either directly or after in vitro stimulation (not recorded which). This receptor was identified in a human donor in good health (CMV status not recorded). Some clones in this sample may be carry-over from other donors' samples. V usage is TRBV29-1 and J usage is TRBJ2-3; the D gene is possibly TRBD2 (6 bases). The CDR3, as DNA: TGCAGCGTTGTCGGAGGGCAGTTGACAGATACGCAGTATTTT. Protein sequence: CSVVGGQLTDTQYF.